This T cell receptor beta chain came from a study of blood T cell repertoires in COVID-19. Looking at the study overall: Acute and convalescent COVID-19 samples came from the United States, Italy and Spain. T cells, B-cell-depleted T cells, or PBMCs supplied cDNA or gDNA.

CDR3 length: 12 amino acids. The V segment lost 6 bases and the J segment 7 bases; nucleotides outside the gene matches: 1. In the source study's methods: Amplification from reference gene primers served as the basis for estimated nucleated cell counts. Using immunoSEQ multiplex PCR, the repertoire was profiled, and TCRdb retains in-frame clones only, with some absent. D and trimming were read from the DNA, whereas the V and J calls and clone size are those reported in that table. The sample holds about 380,000 clones; more than 65% are singletons and the top ten take under 1.2%. Sequencing was done on a sample of peripheral blood. The chain joins TRBV12-3 or TRBV12-4 to TRBJ1-5; TRBD1 agrees at 9 bases. This sequence originates from a human donor with acute or convalescent COVID-19. The donor label of this sample is uncertain. The CDR3 protein is CASRTGGQPQHF. For the CDR3, the DNA is TGTGCCAGCAGAACAGGGGGCCAGCCCCAGCATTTT.